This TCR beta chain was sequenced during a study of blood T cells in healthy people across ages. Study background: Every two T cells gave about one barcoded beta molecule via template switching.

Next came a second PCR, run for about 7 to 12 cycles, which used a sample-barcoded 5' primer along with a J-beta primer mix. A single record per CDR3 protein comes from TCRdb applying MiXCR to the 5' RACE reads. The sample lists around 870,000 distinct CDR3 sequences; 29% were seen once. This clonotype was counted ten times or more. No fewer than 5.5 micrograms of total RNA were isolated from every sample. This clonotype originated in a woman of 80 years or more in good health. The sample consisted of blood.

The CDR3 spells CASSSEGTSGRPTQYF. CDR3 coding DNA: TGTGCCAGCAGCTCCGAAGGGACTAGCGGACGCCCTACGCAGTATTTT. The gene calls are TRBV7-2 and TRBJ2-3, with 11 bases matching TRBD2. Per the germline V gene, CDR1 is SGHTA and CDR2 is FQGNSA. This CDR3 region has 16 residues. V shed 4 bases and J 8 bases; nucleotides not matched to a gene: 11.